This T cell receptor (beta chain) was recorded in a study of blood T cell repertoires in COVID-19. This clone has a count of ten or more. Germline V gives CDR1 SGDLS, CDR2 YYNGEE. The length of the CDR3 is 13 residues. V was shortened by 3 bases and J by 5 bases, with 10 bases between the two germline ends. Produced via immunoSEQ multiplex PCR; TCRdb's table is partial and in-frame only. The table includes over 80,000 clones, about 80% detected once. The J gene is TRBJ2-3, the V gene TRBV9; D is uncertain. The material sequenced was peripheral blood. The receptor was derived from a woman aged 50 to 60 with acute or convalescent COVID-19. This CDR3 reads CASSGVSGDTQYF. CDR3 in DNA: TGTGCCAGCAGCGGTGTTTCGGGAGATACGCAGTATTTT.